What follows is one T cell receptor beta chain and its context. With 3 bases removed from V and 8 bases from J, the gap between germline ends came to 14 bases. Per germline, CDR1 SGDLS and CDR2 YYNGEE. This CDR3 region has 13 residues. TCRdb fed the 5' RACE reads into MiXCR, producing one record per CDR3 protein. The sample has a few hundred thousand distinct CDR3 sequences; 20% to 30% are singletons. This sample is drawn from a study of identical twins. This sample was also put to use in a study of T cells expressing NK-cell markers. As that study records: The sequencing cohort of eight donors included seven HCMV-seropositive individuals and one seronegative individual. HCMV specificity of expanded NKG2C+ T cell clones remained unclear.

Sequenced: CD4+ T cells sorted from blood. This TCR was sampled from a woman aged 18-29 years in good health. This chain connects TRBV9 to TRBJ1-2; no reliable D call. CDR3 coding DNA: TGTGCCAGCAGCGCCATGGTGGCGGGCGGCTACACCTTC. It is translated as CASSAMVAGGYTF.